The 26 T cell receptor beta chains below come from one sample, sequenced in a study of blood T cell repertoires in COVID-19. This table comes from immunoSEQ multiplex PCR, and its TCRdb copy is limited to in-frame clones, with some not included. The sample lists some 97,000 clones, approximately 91% occurring once. Sequenced: peripheral blood. All receptors come from a man in his sixties with acute or convalescent COVID-19.

This chain links TRBV29-1 with TRBJ2-2; 9 bases are shared with TRBD2. Looked up from germline, CDR1 is SQVTM and CDR2 is ANQGSEA. The CDR3 extends over 14 amino acids. The trim removed 7 bases at V and 2 bases at J, leaving 5 bases unmatched. The CDR3 sequence: CSAETSGNTGELFF. CDR3 coding DNA: TGCAGCGCCGAGACTAGCGGTAACACCGGGGAGCTGTTTTTT.

This chain joins TRBV30 and TRBJ1-2; unclear D gene. Germline V gene lookup returns CDR1 GTSNPN and CDR2 SVGIG (reference sequence). V lost 5 bases and J lost 4, with 8 bases in between. This CDR3 region has 11 residues. The CDR3 sequence is CAWASLYGYTF. In nucleotides, the CDR3 is TGTGCCTGGGCAAGCCTCTATGGCTACACCTTC.

The CDR3 sequence: CASARAASNQPQHF. CDR3 in DNA: TGTGCCAGCGCGAGGGCGGCAAGCAATCAGCCCCAGCATTTT. J is TRBJ1-5 and V is TRBV9; D not certain. The CDR3 contains 14 residues. Trimming pared 7 bases from V and 1 base from J, leaving 12 bases between. Germline-derived CDR1 and CDR2 are SGDLS and YYNGEE.

V is TRBV6-5 and J is TRBJ1-5; weak D call: TRBD1 (6 bases). V dropped 5 bases and J dropped 11 bases, with 19 bases sitting between them. Germline CDR1 and CDR2: MNHEY and SVGAGI. The length of the CDR3 is 14 residues. The CDR3 region has the DNA TGTGCCAGCAGTCCGGTGGGACCAGGGGCAGCCCAGCATTTT. Amino acid sequence: CASSPVGPGAAQHF.

The CDR3 region has the DNA TGTGCCAGCAGTTACGAACTAGCCCGAGGGTCCTACGAGCAGTACGTC. Residues: CASSYELARGSYEQYV. V and J are TRBV6-2 or TRBV6-3 and TRBJ2-7, with D perhaps TRBD2 (6 bases). The CDR3 has 16 residues. The V gene lost 2 bases and the J gene lost 1 base, with 15 bases spanning the gap. The germline V gene encodes CDR1 MNHEY and CDR2 SVGEGT.

The chain combines TRBV19 with TRBJ1-2; TRBD1 matches at 7 bases. This CDR3 has 15 amino acids. J lost 8 bases, V lost 6 bases, and 15 bases had no gene match. CDR1 is LNHDA, CDR2 SQIVND, per germline (reference sequence). The CDR3 region is CASRPTTGPIFGYTF. The CDR3 DNA reads TGTGCCAGTAGACCGACGACAGGGCCGATTTTCGGCTACACCTTC.

The rearrangement joins TRBV30 to TRBJ1-2; 7 nucleotides match TRBD1. Germline V gene lookup returns CDR1 GTSNPN and CDR2 SVGIG (reference sequence). This CDR3 spans 11 amino acids. V lost 5 bases, J lost 8 bases, and 5 bases stayed unmatched. This CDR3 is CAWARGRGYTF. DNA for the CDR3: TGTGCCTGGGCGAGGGGGCGCGGCTACACCTTC.

The V gene is TRBV3-1 (or the pseudogene TRBV3-2), the J gene TRBJ1-3; TRBD1 is a possible D gene (5 bases). In germline, CDR1 is LGHDT, CDR2 YNNKEL (reference sequence). The CDR3 extends over 16 amino acids. Trimming stripped 0 bases from V and 4 bases from J, with 13 bases between. The CDR3 nucleotides read TGTGCCAGCAGCCAAGATGCCGTGGGGCAGGGAAACACCATATATTTT. Residues: CASSQDAVGQGNTIYF.

The CDR3 coding sequence is TGTGCCTGGAACTCCGGAGACTATGGCTACACCTTC. Protein product: CAWNSGDYGYTF. The chain employs TRBV30 and TRBJ1-2; D is unresolved. Per germline, CDR1 GTSNPN and CDR2 SVGIG (reference sequence). This CDR3 has 12 residues. V was clipped by 4 bases and J by 3 bases, with 9 bases between them.

The chain carries TRBV6-5 and TRBJ2-5; 15 bases fit TRBD2. Germline values: CDR1 MNHEY, CDR2 SVGAGI. This CDR3 is built from 15 residues. Germline trimming cut 6 bases from V and 5 bases from J; bases unmatched to any gene: 4. In DNA, the CDR3 is TGTGCCAGCAGACTGGGACTAGCGGGAGGCGAGACCCAGTACTTC. It translates to CASRLGLAGGETQYF.

V usage is TRBV28 and J usage is TRBJ1-5; D not certain. With 5 bases removed from V and 4 bases from J, the gap between germline ends came to 6 bases. Germline lookup yields CDR1 MDHEN and CDR2 SYDVKM. The CDR3 is 12 amino acids. The CDR3 bases are TGTGCCAGCAGTATAACAAATCAGCCCCAGCATTTT. Protein product: CASSITNQPQHF.

The chain uses TRBV19 and TRBJ1-1; D remains ambiguous. Germline CDR1 is LNHDA and CDR2 is SQIVND (reference sequence). The V end lost 1 base, the J end lost 3 bases, and 12 bases lay between the germline ends. This CDR3 is 15 amino acids long. CDR3 in amino acids: CASSIGPGYHTEAFF. In DNA, the CDR3 is TGTGCCAGTAGTATAGGTCCGGGATACCACACTGAAGCTTTCTTT.

The rearrangement uses TRBV30 and TRBJ1-1; D ambiguous. The CDR3 has 9 amino acids. The germline V and J ends were trimmed by 7 bases and 10 bases, with 10 bases remaining between them. In germline, CDR1 is GTSNPN, CDR2 SVGIG (reference sequence). CDR3: CALKPGAFF. The CDR3 DNA reads as TGTGCCTTAAAACCGGGAGCTTTCTTT.

This clone was observed a handful of times. The chain joins TRBV7-9 to TRBJ2-2; 9 bases are shared with TRBD2. V shed 5 bases, J shed 8 bases, and the junction held 9 bases outside the gene matches. The CDR3 totals 15 residues. CDR1 SEHNR and CDR2 FQNEAQ come from the germline V gene (reference sequence). Here the CDR3 reads CASSPPGLAGGELFF. DNA of the CDR3: TGTGCCAGCAGCCCTCCGGGCCTAGCGGGAGGGGAGCTGTTTTTT.

The chain links TRBV29-1 to TRBJ1-1; D call uncertain. V was trimmed by 7 bases and J by 3 bases, leaving 15 bases between them. The CDR3 loop spans 13 amino acids. Germline V CDR1 and CDR2: SQVTM, ANQGSEA. CDR3 sequence: CSAGIAQDTEAFF. For the CDR3, the DNA is TGCAGCGCCGGTATTGCCCAGGACACTGAAGCTTTCTTT.

V usage is TRBV6-1 and J usage is TRBJ2-7; 8 nucleotides line up with TRBD2. Germline CDR1 is MNHNS and CDR2 is SASEGT. V shed 3 bases and J 2 bases; nucleotides not matched to a gene: 3. The CDR3 covers 14 residues. CDR3 bases: TGTGCCAGCAGTGAGGTAGCGGGGCCCTACGAGCAGTACTTC. Translated, it gives CASSEVAGPYEQYF.

The gene calls are TRBV12-3 or TRBV12-4 and TRBJ2-1; 8 bases fit TRBD2. The CDR3 is made up of 12 amino acids. V gave up 4 bases and J gave up 16 bases; unmatched junction bases: 9. The CDR3 nucleotides are TGTGCCAGCAGTTACGAACCGGGACTAGTTTTCTTC. As protein: CASSYEPGLVFF.

The count of this clone is one. The chain employs TRBV2 and TRBJ2-7, with D possibly being TRBD2 (6 bases). The V end was cut by 6 bases, the J end by 6 bases, with 6 bases between. Germline V CDR1 and CDR2: SNHLY, FYNNEI. This CDR3 region has 10 residues. CDR3 residues: CASRGGEQYF. The CDR3 region has the DNA TGTGCCAGCAGGGGGGGCGAGCAGTACTTC.

The chain combines TRBV7-9 with TRBJ1-2, with D possibly TRBD1 on 6 matching bases. This CDR3 is 13 amino acids long. V was pared by 3 bases and J by 8 bases, with 13 bases between. The germline gives CDR1 SEHNR, CDR2 FQNEAQ (reference sequence). The CDR3 DNA sequence: TGTGCCAGCAGCTTCCGGGACACCTCGGGCTACACCTTC. Translated: CASSFRDTSGYTF.

V usage is TRBV5-6 and J usage is TRBJ1-6; D remains ambiguous. The germline CDR1 and CDR2 sequences are SGHDT and YYEEEE. The CDR3 spans 14 residues. V lost 0 bases to trimming and J lost 8 bases, with 9 bases between them. This CDR3 is CASSLGRADSPLHF. As DNA, the CDR3 is TGTGCCAGCAGCTTGGGGAGGGCTGATTCACCCCTCCACTTT.

The chain has TRBV19 and TRBJ1-3; D possibly corresponds to TRBD1 (6 bases). Germline V CDR1 and CDR2: LNHDA, SQIVND (reference sequence). The CDR3 length is 18 residues. V lost 0 bases and J lost 0, with 15 bases in between. The CDR3 DNA sequence: TGTGCCAGTAGTATAGACCACAAGACAGGCATCTCTGGAAACACCATATATTTT. Residues: CASSIDHKTGISGNTIYF. Together with reference TRBV19 and TRBJ1-3, the CDR3 gives the full variable domain: DGGITQSPKYLFRKEGQNVTLSCEQNLNHDAMYWYRQDPGQGLRLIYYSQIVNDFQKGDIAEGYSVSREKKESFPLTVTSAQKNPTAFYLCASSIDHKTGISGNTIYFGEGSWLTVV.

V usage is TRBV5-6 and J usage is TRBJ1-2; no definite D call. Germline-derived CDR1 and CDR2 are SGHDT and YYEEEE. This CDR3 contains 12 residues. V was clipped by 4 bases and J by 0 bases, with 4 bases between them. The DNA of the CDR3 is TGTGCCAGCAGCCTCCCTAACTATGGCTACACCTTC. This sequence encodes CASSLPNYGYTF.

The chain employs TRBV19 and TRBJ2-1; D uncertain. The CDR3 loop spans 13 amino acids. Germline V gene lookup returns CDR1 LNHDA and CDR2 SQIVND (reference sequence). V lost 6 bases, J lost 9 bases, and 15 bases lay in between. CDR3 DNA: TGTGCCAGTAGCCCCTCTCCGACTGGTGAGCAGTTCTTC. Translated: CASSPSPTGEQFF.

This sequence joins TRBV6-5 and TRBJ2-1; 10 bases are shared with TRBD2. V was clipped by 6 bases and J by 3 bases; unmatched bases: 5. The V gene's germline CDR1 is MNHEY and CDR2 SVGAGI. The CDR3 runs to 15 residues. The CDR3 coding sequence is TGTGCCAGCAGGACCGCTAGCGGGAGCTACAATGAGCAGTTCTTC. It encodes CASRTASGSYNEQFF.

The rearrangement uses TRBV10-3 and TRBJ2-1; TRBD2 might be the D (6 bases). Trimming took off 6 bases at V and 0 bases at J, with 24 bases between the two ends. The CDR3 extends over 19 amino acids. Germline values: CDR1 ENHRY, CDR2 SYGVKD. The CDR3 loop reads CAIRGGPGLGLSSYNEQFF. In DNA form, the CDR3 reads TGTGCCATCAGGGGAGGCCCCGGGTTGGGCTTAAGCTCCTACAATGAGCAGTTCTTC.

The CDR3 spells CASSLEAGGQFF. The CDR3 DNA is TGTGCCAGCAGCTTGGAGGCGGGAGGCCAGTTCTTC. The chain carries TRBV5-4 and TRBJ2-1, with 8 bases matching TRBD2. The V and J ends lost 0 bases and 13 bases, in that order; junction bases with no gene match: 3. The CDR3 has 12 residues. CDR1 is SGHNT, CDR2 YYREEE, per germline (reference sequence).